This entry lists 27 T cell receptor beta chains sequenced from one sample in a study of T cell responses to AZD1222 COVID-19 vaccine. TCRdb keeps only in-frame clones here, not all; method: immunoSEQ multiplex PCR. The table shows more than 85,000 clones, with approximately 90% occurring only once. This sample comprised peripheral blood, obtained on day 0 of AZD1222 vaccination. The receptors stem from an adult in good health.

This clone was seen just once. At one boundary the junction diverges from the germline segment, which might be a read error. The chain uses TRBV7-7 and TRBJ2-2; D is possibly TRBD1 (5 bases). The CDR3 extends over 14 amino acids. Per germline, CDR1 SSHAT and CDR2 FNYEAQ (reference sequence). CDR3: CASSPRVMSGELFF. The CDR3 DNA reads TGTGCTAGCAGCCCCAGGGTTATGTCCGGGGAGCTGTTTTTT.

This CDR3 is CAWSSQGAPGSDTQYF. The CDR3 nucleotides read TGTGCCTGGAGTTCACAGGGGGCGCCGGGTTCAGATACGCAGTATTTT. The chain recombines TRBV30 with TRBJ2-3; 9 bases are a match to TRBD1. The CDR3 spans 16 residues. Trimming at V came to 2 bases and at J to 4 bases, leaving 10 bases not matched to a gene. Per germline, CDR1 GTSNPN and CDR2 SVGIG (reference sequence).

This clone was seen ten or more times. V is TRBV5-1 and J is TRBJ2-7; the D call may be TRBD1 or TRBD2 (5 bases each). Trimming removed 0 bases from V and 7 bases from J, with 8 bases in between. The CDR3 is made up of 12 amino acids. Per germline, CDR1 SGHRS and CDR2 YFSETQ. The CDR3 DNA reads TGCGCCAGCAGCTTGGAGAGGGGTGAGCAGTACTTC. Translation gives CASSLERGEQYF.

V gene TRBV24-1 combines with J gene TRBJ1-2, with D possibly TRBD1 on 5 matching bases. The CDR3 contains 15 residues. V shed 4 bases and J shed 8 bases, with 19 bases lying between them. Germline values: CDR1 KGHDR, CDR2 SFDVKD. CDR3 in amino acids: CATSESTDGAFGYTF. The CDR3 bases are TGTGCCACCAGTGAGTCGACAGATGGGGCCTTCGGCTACACCTTC.

The V call is TRBV18, the J call TRBJ2-7; 8 positions agree with TRBD1. Losses at the gene ends were 1 base for V and 0 bases for J; bases not matched to a gene: 5. Germline lookup yields CDR1 KGHSH and CDR2 LQKENI. The CDR3 covers 16 residues. The CDR3 DNA reads as TGTGCCAGCTCACCACGGACAGGGATGAGCTCCTACGAGCAGTACTTC. The encoded protein is CASSPRTGMSSYEQYF.

This clone showed up just once. The chain links TRBV5-6 to TRBJ1-2; D remains unclear. This CDR3 is 14 amino acids long. Deletions cut 4 bases from V and 2 bases from J, with 12 bases between. Looked up from germline, CDR1 is SGHDT and CDR2 is YYEEEE. CDR3 nucleotide sequence: TGTGCCAGCAGCCAGCGAACACTCAACTATGGCTACACCTTC. Residues: CASSQRTLNYGYTF.

The chain links TRBV3-1 (or the pseudogene TRBV3-2) to TRBJ1-2; weak D call: TRBD1 (6 bases). Germline values: CDR1 LGHDT, CDR2 YNNKEL (reference sequence). This CDR3 has 16 residues. Trimming pared 1 base from V and 5 bases from J, leaving 17 bases between. The chain's CDR3 is CASSQGGLGRGYGYTF. The CDR3 nucleotides read TGTGCCAGCAGCCAAGGGGGGCTGGGACGGGGGTATGGCTACACCTTC.

The CDR3, as DNA: TGCGCCAGCAGCCAAACAGCCGACACTGAAGCTTTCTTT. Translating it yields CASSQTADTEAFF. The genes are TRBV4-3 and TRBJ1-1, with D hard to call. The CDR3 contains 13 residues. Trimming took 2 bases from V and 3 from J, leaving 7 bases between them. Germline V gene lookup returns CDR1 LGHNA and CDR2 YSLEER.

The chain links TRBV15 to TRBJ1-4; TRBD1 is a possible D gene (6 bases). V dropped 5 bases and J dropped 6 bases, with 19 bases sitting between them. Per germline, CDR1 LNHNV and CDR2 YYDKDF (reference sequence). The CDR3 totals 16 residues. The CDR3 DNA reads as TGTGCCACCAGCTCTCGAAGGGGGGATTCTTATGAAAAACTGTTTTTT. This sequence encodes CATSSRRGDSYEKLFF.

This clone was counted between two and nine times. The chain recombines TRBV5-1 with TRBJ1-2; maybe TRBD1 (5 bases). The germline V gene has CDR1 SGHRS and CDR2 YFSETQ. The CDR3 spans 14 residues. V was shortened by 0 bases and J by 6 bases, with 12 bases between the two germline ends. Here the CDR3 reads CASSLEGIQDGYTF. The CDR3 region has the DNA TGCGCCAGCAGCTTGGAGGGGATTCAGGATGGCTACACCTTC.

This clone was counted only a few times. The V gene is TRBV28, the J gene TRBJ1-2; possible D gene TRBD1, 6 bases. CDR3 length: 16 residues. V dropped 4 bases and J dropped 4 bases, with 19 bases sitting between them. The germline CDR1 and CDR2 sequences are MDHEN and SYDVKM. The CDR3 is CASSSTGGGLGYGYTF. DNA of the CDR3: TGTGCCAGCAGTTCAACTGGGGGGGGGCTTGGCTATGGCTACACCTTC.

The chain couples TRBV19 to TRBJ2-7, with D possibly being TRBD2 (5 bases). The CDR3 extends over 14 amino acids. Germline loops: CDR1 LNHDA, CDR2 SQIVND (reference sequence). The V end lost 3 bases, the J end lost 0 bases, and 9 bases lay between the germline ends. The CDR3 DNA is TGTGCCAGTAGTATCATGGGGAGCTCCTACGAGCAGTACTTC. Translation gives CASSIMGSSYEQYF.

The rearrangement joins TRBV5-1 to TRBJ2-3; possibly TRBD1 or TRBD2 for D (5 bases each). V was trimmed by 3 bases and J by 2 bases, leaving 16 bases between them. The CDR3 length is 16 residues. CDR1 is SGHRS, CDR2 YFSETQ, per germline. Here the CDR3 DNA reads TGCGCCAGCAGCTGGGGGACGGGAACTCTCACAGATACGCAGTATTTT. This codes for CASSWGTGTLTDTQYF.

This sequence joins TRBV7-2 and TRBJ2-7; 12 bases match TRBD2. After removal of 5 bases from V and 0 bases from J, the junction contained 8 bases not matched to a gene. Looked up from germline, CDR1 is SGHTA and CDR2 is FQGNSA. The CDR3 is 17 residues long. CDR3 amino acids: CASSLQTSGGSSYEQYF. CDR3 nucleotides: TGTGCCAGCAGCCTCCAGACTAGCGGGGGCAGCTCCTACGAGCAGTACTTC.

The chain recombines TRBV5-1 with TRBJ2-3; D possibly corresponds to TRBD1 (5 bases). V was pared by 0 bases and J by 3 bases, with 11 bases between. The CDR3 totals 15 residues. CDR1 SGHRS and CDR2 YFSETQ come from the germline V gene. The chain's CDR3 is CASSLEGVRTDTQYF. The DNA of the CDR3 is TGCGCCAGCAGCTTGGAAGGGGTCCGGACAGATACGCAGTATTTT.

In DNA, the CDR3 is TGTGCCAGCAGTTACAAGGGGGGCAACACCGGGGAGCTGTTTTTT. Protein: CASSYKGGNTGELFF. This sequence joins TRBV6-2 or TRBV6-3 and TRBJ2-2; the D gene could be TRBD1 or TRBD2 (6 bases each). Trimming pared 2 bases from V and 2 bases from J, leaving 9 bases between. CDR1 is MNHEY, CDR2 SVGEGT, per germline. The CDR3 covers 15 residues.

The V and J genes are TRBV7-2 and TRBJ1-1; a weak D match, TRBD1 (5 bases). V was pared by 5 bases and J by 1 base, with 8 bases between. The CDR3 has 13 residues. In germline, CDR1 is SGHTA, CDR2 FQGNSA. The CDR3 loop is CASSRQQNTEAFF. DNA of the CDR3: TGTGCCAGCAGCCGACAGCAGAACACTGAAGCTTTCTTT.

The V gene is TRBV27, the J gene TRBJ2-7, with D uncertain. V dropped 5 bases and J dropped 3 bases, with 11 bases sitting between them. CDR3 length equals 13 residues. Germline V gene data show CDR1 as MNHEY and CDR2 as SMNVEV (reference sequence). The CDR3 region is CASSPPSFYEQYF. CDR3 in DNA: TGTGCCAGCAGTCCCCCCAGCTTCTACGAGCAGTACTTC.

This clone has just a few counts. Here the CDR3 DNA reads TGTGCCAGCAGTGATCGTGAGTACACTGAAGCTTTCTTT. Residues: CASSDREYTEAFF. The V call is TRBV2, the J call TRBJ1-1; D is uncertain. Per the germline V gene, CDR1 is SNHLY and CDR2 is FYNNEI. CDR3 size: 13 residues. Trimming removed 3 bases from V and 3 bases from J, with 8 bases in between.

V is TRBV6-5 and J is TRBJ1-5; 7 nucleotides align to TRBD1. The CDR3 sequence is 14 residues long. Germline CDR1 is MNHEY and CDR2 is SVGAGI. Unmatched junction bases numbered 8, after V lost 2 bases and J lost 10 bases. The CDR3 region is CASSYTRQGRPQHF. In nucleotides, the CDR3 is TGTGCCAGCAGTTACACAAGACAGGGCCGTCCCCAGCATTTT.

This clone is a singleton in its sample. V usage is TRBV7-9 and J usage is TRBJ1-2; D is undetermined. Germline CDR1 and CDR2: SEHNR and FQNEAQ (reference sequence). The CDR3 has 13 amino acids. V was trimmed by 1 base and J by 1 base, leaving 4 bases between them. The CDR3 region is CASSLGGNYGYTF. The CDR3 region has the DNA TGTGCCAGCAGCTTAGGGGGTAACTATGGCTACACCTTC.

The chain joins TRBV7-9 to TRBJ1-3; 10 nucleotides line up with TRBD1. CDR1 is SEHNR, CDR2 FQNEAQ, per germline (reference sequence). This CDR3 has 16 residues. With 4 bases clipped from V and 0 bases from J, the junction kept 3 bases outside the gene matches. Here the CDR3 DNA reads TGTGCCAGCAGCTGGGGACAGGGGCGCTCTGGAAACACCATATATTTT. It is translated as CASSWGQGRSGNTIYF.

The chain joins TRBV5-4 to TRBJ2-2, with D perhaps matching TRBD1 (5 bases). The CDR3 runs 13 residues. Trimming removed 0 bases at V and 5 bases at J, with 5 bases between. Germline-derived CDR1 and CDR2 are SGHNT and YYREEE (reference sequence). CDR3 sequence: CASSLAGTGELFF. In DNA form, the CDR3 reads TGTGCCAGCAGCTTGGCAGGGACCGGGGAGCTGTTTTTT.

This clone appeared a few times. This sequence joins TRBV14 and TRBJ2-7; TRBD2 matches at 8 bases. The CDR3 length is 12 residues. Trimming at V came to 4 bases and at J to 11 bases, leaving 7 bases not matched to a gene. Germline CDR1 reads SGHDN; CDR2 reads FVKESK. CDR3 in amino acids: CASSPRGGTEYF. The CDR3 bases are TGTGCCAGCAGCCCCCGGGGGGGGACGGAGTACTTC.

This clone was picked up a small number of times. The chain couples TRBV7-9 to TRBJ1-3; D not resolved. The V and J ends lost 1 base and 2 bases respectively, with 6 bases between them. Per the germline V gene, CDR1 is SEHNR and CDR2 is FQNEAQ (reference sequence). CDR3 size: 14 residues. The CDR3 sequence is CASSLVRTGNTIYF. For the CDR3, the DNA is TGTGCCAGCAGCTTAGTTAGGACTGGAAACACCATATATTTT.

The chain combines TRBV30 with TRBJ2-2, with D perhaps TRBD1 (6 bases). V lost 3 bases to trimming and J lost 6 bases, with 14 bases between them. The V gene's germline CDR1 is GTSNPN and CDR2 SVGIG (reference sequence). CDR3 length: 14 amino acids. CDR3 sequence (DNA): TGTGCCTGGAGCGAGGGGGAGTGGTCCGGGGAGCTGTTTTTT. Encoded protein: CAWSEGEWSGELFF.

This chain uses TRBV27 with TRBJ2-6; D unclear. Per the germline V gene, CDR1 is MNHEY and CDR2 is SMNVEV (reference sequence). There are 13 residues in the CDR3. V lost 6 bases and J lost 2, with 5 bases in between. For the CDR3, the DNA is TGTGCCAGCAGCAATACTGGGGCCAACGTCCTGACTTTC. Translation: CASSNTGANVLTF.